The sequence of this T cell receptor beta chain was determined in a study of T cell repertoires in cytomegalovirus infection. Study background: Matching HLA type, along with CMV infection, was indicated by public TCR beta signatures. The study's findings and limits: Carriers of CMV plus the relevant HLA were identified by cumulative public TCR beta family frequency.

TCRdb itself ran the reads through MiXCR, one entry per CDR3 protein. Of just under 500,000 distinct CDR3 sequences listed, roughly a third were seen once; the top ten hold 17%. Regarding this clonotype: The antigen remains unidentified.

This CDR3 is 12 amino acids long. V dropped 2 bases and J dropped 7 bases, with 8 bases sitting between them. Germline V gives CDR1 MDHEN, CDR2 SYDVKM. The receptor was isolated from a human donor in good health (CMV status not recorded). Some clones in this sample may be carry-over from other donors' samples. The chain links TRBV28 to TRBJ1-1; D is undetermined. Specimen: cultured PBMCs, collected from culture after CMV antigen stimulation. The CDR3 is CASSLLRREAFF. CDR3 DNA sequence: TGTGCCAGCAGTTTACTTCGGCGTGAAGCTTTCTTT.